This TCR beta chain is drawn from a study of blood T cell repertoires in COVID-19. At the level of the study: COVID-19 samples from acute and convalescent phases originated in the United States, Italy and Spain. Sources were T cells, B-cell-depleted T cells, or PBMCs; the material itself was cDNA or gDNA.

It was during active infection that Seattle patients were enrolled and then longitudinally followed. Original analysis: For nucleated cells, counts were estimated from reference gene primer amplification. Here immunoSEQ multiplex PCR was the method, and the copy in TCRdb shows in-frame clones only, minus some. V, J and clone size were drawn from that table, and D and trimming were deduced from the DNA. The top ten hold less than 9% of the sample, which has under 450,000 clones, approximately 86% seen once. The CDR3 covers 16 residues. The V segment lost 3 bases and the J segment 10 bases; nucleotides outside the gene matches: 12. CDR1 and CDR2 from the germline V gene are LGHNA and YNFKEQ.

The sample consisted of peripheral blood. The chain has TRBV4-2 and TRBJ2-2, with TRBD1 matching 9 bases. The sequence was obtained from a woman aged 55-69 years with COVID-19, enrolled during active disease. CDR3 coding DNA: TGTGCCAGCAGCCAGCCCGGGACAGGGAAGTTGACGGAGCTGTTTTTT. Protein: CASSQPGTGKLTELFF.